This paragraph covers one TCR beta chain sequence. The target antigen is unknown. This sample is part of a study of shared clonotypes between healthy human individuals. Study-wide results and caveats: Inspection by rarefaction showed sorted-subset sequencing to be incomplete despite large depth.

J was trimmed by 0 bases and V by 4 bases; bases with no gene match: 12. CDR1 and CDR2 (germline): SGHDT, YYEEEE. This CDR3 is built from 18 residues. Sequencing was performed with immunoSEQ multiplex PCR; in TCRdb, only in-frame clones are kept and a portion is missing. The profile shows about 2.5 million clones, around 93% of them singletons. Sequencing was carried out using naive CD4+ T cells from PBMCs. Subset meaning: CD45RA+ positively selected. The TCR was taken from a man aged 18 to 30 in good health. Some clones in this sample may be carry-over from other donors' samples. The chain joins TRBV5-6 to TRBJ1-1, with 10 positions matching TRBD1. CDR3 residues: CASSRERGTGVMNTEAFF. Here the CDR3 DNA reads TGTGCCAGCAGCAGAGAGAGGGGGACAGGGGTAATGAACACTGAAGCTTTCTTT.